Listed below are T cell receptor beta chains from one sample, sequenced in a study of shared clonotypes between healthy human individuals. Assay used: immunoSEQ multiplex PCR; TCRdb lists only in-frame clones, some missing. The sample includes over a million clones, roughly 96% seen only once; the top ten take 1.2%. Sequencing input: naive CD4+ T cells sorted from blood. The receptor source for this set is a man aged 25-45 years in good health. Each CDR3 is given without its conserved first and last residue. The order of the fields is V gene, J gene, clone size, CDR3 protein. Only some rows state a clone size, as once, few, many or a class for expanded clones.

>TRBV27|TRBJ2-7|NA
ASSSDRGSSYEQY
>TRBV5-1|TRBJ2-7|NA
ASSLGQGGPTNVYEQY
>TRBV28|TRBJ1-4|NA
AAQVPHGDEKLF
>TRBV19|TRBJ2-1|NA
ASSKREGMYNEQF
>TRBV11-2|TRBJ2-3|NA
ASSFRQGGHTDTQY
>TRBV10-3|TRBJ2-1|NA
AISNIDEQF
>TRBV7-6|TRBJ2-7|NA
ASSLGQGAYEQY
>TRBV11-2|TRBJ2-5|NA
ASSPRQVPWWAQY
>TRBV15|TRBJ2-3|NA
ATRTGRGTDTQY
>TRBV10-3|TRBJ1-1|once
AIRDTGGTEAF
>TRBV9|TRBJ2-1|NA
ASSETGTSGAEQF
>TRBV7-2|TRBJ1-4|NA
ASSPLGGVATNEKLF
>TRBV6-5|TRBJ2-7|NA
ASSYSGVRYEQY
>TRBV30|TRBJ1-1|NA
AWSVRVPEAF
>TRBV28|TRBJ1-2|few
ASSLGDYGYT
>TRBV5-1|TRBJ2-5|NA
ASSLEVQETQY
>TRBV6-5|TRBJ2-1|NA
ASRENQIIYNEQF
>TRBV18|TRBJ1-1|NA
ASSIRGVEAF
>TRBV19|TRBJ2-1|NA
ASSIGGDEQF
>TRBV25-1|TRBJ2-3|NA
ASSERTDTQY
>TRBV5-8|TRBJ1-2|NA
ASRGGNYGYT
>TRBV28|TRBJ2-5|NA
ASRDGGSLETQY
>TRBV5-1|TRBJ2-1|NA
ASSQNRVPNNEQF
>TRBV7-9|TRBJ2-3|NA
ASSLGGTDTQY
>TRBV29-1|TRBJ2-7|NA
SVGVTGFNEQY
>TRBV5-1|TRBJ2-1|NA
ASSGREYNEQF
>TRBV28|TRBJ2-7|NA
ASRGAADVYEQY
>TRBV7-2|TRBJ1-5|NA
ASSLVGGGDGQPQH
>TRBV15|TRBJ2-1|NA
ATSVLPSGSYNEQF
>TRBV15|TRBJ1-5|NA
ATSRAGKGQEAYQPQH
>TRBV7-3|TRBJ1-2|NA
ASSITTRTDYGYT
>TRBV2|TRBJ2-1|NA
ASSDIGQGEEMGQF
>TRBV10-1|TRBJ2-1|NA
ASSGTASSYNEQF
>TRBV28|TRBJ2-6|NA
ASSTTGYPGANVLT
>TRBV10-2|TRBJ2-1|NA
ASSGKTGFLMDEQF
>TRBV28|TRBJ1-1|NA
ASSPRGEAF
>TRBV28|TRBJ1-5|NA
ASSVQKGSNQPQH
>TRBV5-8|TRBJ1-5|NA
ASSLVGWPQH
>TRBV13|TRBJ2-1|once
ASSLEGAGERAEQF
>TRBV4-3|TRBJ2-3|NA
ASSQARAGSGTDTQY
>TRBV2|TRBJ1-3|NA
ASKEQGPGNTIY
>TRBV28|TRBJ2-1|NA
ASSLRGLLTYNEQF
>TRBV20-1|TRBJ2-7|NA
SVFDSYEQY
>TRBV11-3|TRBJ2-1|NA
ASSLGLGTGAVNEQF
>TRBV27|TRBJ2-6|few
ASSSRNSGANVLT
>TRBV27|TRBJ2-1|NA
ASSLGNRENEQF
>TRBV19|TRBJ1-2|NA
ASSRDRTYGYT
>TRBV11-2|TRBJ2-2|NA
ASSLDRGQSGELF
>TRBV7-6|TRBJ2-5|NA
ASSPSGRALGMWGETQY
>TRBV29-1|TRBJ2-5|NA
SVALAGIETQY
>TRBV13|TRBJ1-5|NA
ASSLSTAKHQPQH
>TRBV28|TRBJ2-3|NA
ASSLTEASGRGTDTQY
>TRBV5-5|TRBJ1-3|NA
ASSSPKQGGGNTIY
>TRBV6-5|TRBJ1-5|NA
ASSRTGGPIQPQH
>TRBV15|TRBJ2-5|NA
ATSRDLKSSGTRETQY
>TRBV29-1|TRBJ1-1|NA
SVGGTVVEAF